The 8 T cell receptor beta chains below were found in one sample sequenced in a study of T cell responses to AZD1222 COVID-19 vaccine. This table comes from immunoSEQ multiplex PCR, and its TCRdb copy is limited to in-frame clones, with some not included. The data hold about 170,000 clones, with 90% to 95% observed a single time. Here the sequenced sample was peripheral blood, taken on day 0 of AZD1222 vaccination. The source of these receptors is an adult in good health.

This clone came up once. The chain uses TRBV7-9 and TRBJ1-2; D is undetermined. V was cut by 4 bases and J by 3 bases, with 6 bases left in between. CDR3 length equals 12 residues. The germline CDR1 and CDR2 sequences are SEHNR and FQNEAQ (reference sequence). Here the CDR3 DNA reads TGTGCCAGCAGCTCTGCCTACTATGGCTACACCTTC. Translation gives CASSSAYYGYTF.

The V gene is TRBV27, the J gene TRBJ1-2, with TRBD1 as a possible D gene (6 bases). Germline CDR1 and CDR2: MNHEY and SMNVEV (reference sequence). The CDR3 is 17 residues long. V dropped 2 bases and J dropped 2 bases, with 18 bases sitting between them. CDR3 protein: CASSLLPGRGGNYGYTF. Here the CDR3 DNA reads TGTGCCAGCAGTTTACTCCCAGGGAGGGGGGGGAACTATGGCTACACCTTC.

The chain has TRBV5-4 and TRBJ2-1, with unresolved D. V was cut by 2 bases and J by 0 bases, with 9 bases left in between. There are 15 residues in the CDR3. Looked up from germline, CDR1 is SGHNT and CDR2 is YYREEE (reference sequence). CDR3 in amino acids: CASSLGWGSYNEQFF. CDR3 in DNA: TGTGCCAGCAGCTTAGGTTGGGGCTCCTACAATGAGCAGTTCTTC.

The V call is TRBV11-2, the J call TRBJ1-6; tentatively, D is TRBD1 (6 bases). V lost 3 bases, J lost 2 bases, and 11 bases lay in between. The CDR3 length is 16 residues. The germline CDR1 and CDR2 sequences are SGHAT and FQNNGV. As DNA, the CDR3 is TGTGCCAGCAGCTTCTCAGGGGCTACCTATAATTCACCCCTCCACTTT. Translating gives CASSFSGATYNSPLHF. The whole variable domain, remainder taken from reference TRBV11-2 and TRBJ1-6, is EAGVAQSPRYKIIEKRQSVAFWCNPISGHATLYWYQQILGQGPKLLIQFQNNGVVDDSQLPKDRFSAERLKGVDSTLKIQPAKLEDSAVYLCASSFSGATYNSPLHFGNGTRLTVT.

The genes are TRBV5-4 and TRBJ1-1; TRBD1 might be the D (5 bases). Germline-derived CDR1 and CDR2 are SGHNT and YYREEE (reference sequence). This CDR3 has 14 amino acids. Trimming took off 4 bases at V and 3 bases at J, with 13 bases between the two ends. The CDR3 coding sequence is TGTGCCAGCAGCCCGAACCGGGGCCACACTGAAGCTTTCTTT. Its protein product is CASSPNRGHTEAFF.

This clone is a singleton in its sample. V gene TRBV5-1 combines with J gene TRBJ1-1; no clear D. The CDR3 is 15 residues long. Trimming shortened V by 1 base and J by 1 base, and 11 bases separated the two germline ends. Per germline, CDR1 SGHRS and CDR2 YFSETQ. CDR3 sequence (DNA): TGCGCCAGCAGCTTGTCGGTGATACCGAACACTGAAGCTTTCTTT. Translated, it gives CASSLSVIPNTEAFF.

The V and J genes are TRBV5-1 and TRBJ2-3; D uncertain. The CDR3 spans 11 residues. The germline V gene has CDR1 SGHRS and CDR2 YFSETQ. With 3 bases removed from V and 4 bases from J, the gap between germline ends came to 3 bases. CDR3 loop: CASSSSDTQYF. The DNA for the CDR3 is TGCGCCAGCAGCTCCTCAGATACGCAGTATTTT.

This rearrangement joins TRBV5-1 to TRBJ2-1; the D is unclear. Germline CDR1 reads SGHRS; CDR2 reads YFSETQ. The CDR3 has 13 amino acids. Deletions cut 1 base from V and 7 bases from J, with 9 bases between. The CDR3 region has the DNA TGCGCCAGCAGCTTGTCACTTCGGAATGAGCAGTTCTTC. The encoded protein is CASSLSLRNEQFF.